These 26 T cell receptor beta chains came from one sample sequenced in a study of read filtering for tumor transcriptome and immune sequencing. From 400 to 450 ng of RNA, a library with molecular barcoded alpha/delta and beta/gamma adaptors was made. TCRdb passed the reads through MiXCR, listing each CDR3 protein once. There are tens of thousands of distinct CDR3 sequences in the sample; under 25% occur only once, and approximately 17% lies in the top ten. The source material was a population of CD138-negative cells sorted from bone marrow. Source of these receptors: a donor over 35 with multiple myeloma.

This clonotype was seen repeatedly, ten times or more. A much larger clone is a single base away; this may be a read error. The chain combines TRBV20-1 with TRBJ2-1; no reliable D call. The CDR3 runs 14 residues. The germline gives CDR1 DFQATT, CDR2 SNEGSKA (reference sequence). CDR3 nucleotide sequence: TGCAGTGCCCGGCTGGGGAACTCCTACAATGAGCAGCTCTTC. Translated: CSARLGNSYNEQLF.

For this clonotype: The germline gene is not matched at one end of the junction; a read error may be the cause. The chain recombines TRBV28 with TRBJ2-1; D is possibly TRBD1 (6 bases). This CDR3 contains 18 residues. In germline, CDR1 is MDHEN, CDR2 SYDVKM. The CDR3 DNA is TGTGCCAGCAGTTTATTACCCCGACAGGCGGACTCCTACAATGAACAGTTCTTC. It encodes CASSLLPRQADSYNEQFF. The variable domain in full, completed from reference TRBV28 and TRBJ2-1, reads DVKVTQSSRYLVKRTGEKVFLECVQDMDHENMFWYRQDPGLGLRLIYFSYDVKMKEKGDIPEGYSVSREKKERFSLILESASTNQTSMYLCASSLLPRQADSYNEQFFGPGTRLTVL.

As regards this clonotype: A read error may be the cause here, since a much bigger clone is one base away. This chain connects TRBV4-1 to TRBJ2-7; TRBD2 aligns across 12 bases. Germline V CDR1 and CDR2: MGHRA, YSYEKL. The CDR3 consists of 20 residues. After removal of 4 bases from V and 0 bases from J, the junction contained 16 bases not matched to a gene. CDR3 region: CASSPVPGTSGLSRSYEQYF. CDR3 in DNA: TGCGCCAGCAGCCCAGTCCCCGGGACTAGCGGGTTATCGCGCTCCTACGAGCAGTACTTC.

In its sample, this clonotype was seen many times. The chain is built from TRBV28 and TRBJ2-1, with D possibly being TRBD1 (5 bases). There are 11 residues in the CDR3. In germline, CDR1 is MDHEN, CDR2 SYDVKM. The CDR3 spells CASRTFYEQFF. The CDR3 nucleotides are TGTGCGAGCCGGACATTCTATGAGCAGTTCTTC.

This clonotype was observed many times. The genes are TRBV6-2 or TRBV6-3 and TRBJ2-3; D is perhaps TRBD1 (7 bases). V shed 6 bases and J shed 0 bases, with 13 bases lying between them. Germline CDR1 reads MNHEY; CDR2 reads SVGEGT. The CDR3 spans 15 residues. The CDR3 sequence is CASRGGQVSTDTQYF. The CDR3 nucleotides are TGTGCCAGCAGGGGAGGACAGGTTAGCACAGATACGCAGTATTTT.

The gene calls are TRBV28 and TRBJ1-2; D may be TRBD1 (6 bases). Trimming left V 2 bases short and J 4 bases short, with 11 bases between. The CDR3 runs to 14 residues. The germline gives CDR1 MDHEN, CDR2 SYDVKM. CDR3 sequence reads: CASSLRGDTYGYTF. For the CDR3, the DNA is TGTGCCAGCAGTTTAAGAGGGGACACCTATGGCTACACCTTC.

This clonotype was counted only a few times. A much larger clonotype is one base distant, so this may be a read error. The chain couples TRBV6-1 to TRBJ2-3; D may match TRBD1 or TRBD2 (5 bases each). This CDR3 is 16 amino acids long. V was clipped by 0 bases and J by 4 bases, with 14 bases between them. Germline-derived CDR1 and CDR2 are MNHNS and SASEGT. The CDR3 region is CASSEALGLGADTQYF. In DNA, the CDR3 is TGTGCCAGCAGTGAAGCGCTGGGGCTGGGGGCAGATACGCAGTATTTT.

Notes on this clonotype: A read error is likely, as this CDR3 ends without the conserved phenylalanine or tryptophan. The limits of the CDR3 on the DNA are not certain, so only TCRdb's listed CDR3 is given. The chain recombines TRBV12-3 or TRBV12-4 with TRBJ1-2. With termini counted, the CDR3 has 12 amino acids. The CDR3 loop is CASSPRFEDATL.

This clonotype has at least ten counts. The chain has TRBV12-3 or TRBV12-4 and TRBJ2-1; unclear D gene. Trimming removed 5 bases from V and 9 bases from J, with 14 bases in between. The CDR3 loop spans 13 amino acids. CDR3 sequence: CASSPSERGEQFF. The CDR3 nucleotides are TGTGCCAGCAGTCCCTCGGAACGTGGTGAGCAGTTCTTC.

This clonotype was counted many times. The chain employs TRBV5-1 and TRBJ1-5; no definite D call. Germline CDR1 is SGHRS and CDR2 is YFSETQ. Deletions cut 4 bases from V and 1 base from J, with 15 bases between. This CDR3 comprises 16 residues. The CDR3 loop is CASSLGWGGSNQPQHF. The CDR3 coding sequence is TGCGCCAGCAGCCTTGGATGGGGAGGGAGCAATCAGCCCCAGCATTTT.

This clonotype was observed many times. This sequence joins TRBV20-1 and TRBJ2-3; a weak D match, TRBD2 (5 bases). Germline V gives CDR1 DFQATT, CDR2 SNEGSKA (reference sequence). The V and J ends lost 0 bases and 0 bases respectively, with 13 bases between them. The CDR3 loop spans 16 amino acids. This chain's CDR3 is CSARDGSGVSTDTQYF. For the CDR3, the DNA is TGCAGTGCTAGAGATGGGAGCGGAGTTAGCACAGATACGCAGTATTTT.

This clonotype has at least ten counts. This chain connects TRBV6-2 or TRBV6-3 to TRBJ1-6; D possibly corresponds to TRBD1 (5 bases). The germline V gene encodes CDR1 MNHEY and CDR2 SVGEGT. V was trimmed by 4 bases and J by 10 bases, leaving 11 bases between them. CDR3 length: 13 residues. The CDR3 reads CASSSKRGSPLHF. The CDR3 coding sequence is TGTGCCAGCAGTTCCAAGAGGGGATCACCCCTCCACTTT.

This clonotype was seen a few times. With a much larger clone just one base away, this may be a read error. The chain combines TRBV20-1 with TRBJ2-1; a weak D match, TRBD2 (6 bases). CDR3 length equals 13 residues. Germline V gives CDR1 DFQATT, CDR2 SNEGSKA (reference sequence). V gave up 0 bases and J gave up 9 bases, with 12 bases separating them. For the CDR3, the DNA is TGCAGTGCTAGAGATGGAGGGAGACGTGAGCAGTTCTTC. It is translated as CSARDGGRREQFF.

A note on this clonotype: A read error is likely here: a far larger clone is one base away. This chain joins TRBV6-1 and TRBJ2-2; D is unclear. V was shortened by 5 bases and J by 6 bases, with 7 bases between the two germline ends. The germline V gene has CDR1 MNHNS and CDR2 SASEGT. The CDR3 has 12 residues. CDR3 protein: CASSSTAGELFF. The CDR3 DNA is TGTGCCAGCAGTTCGACGGCCGGGGAGCTGTTTTTT.

Many counts were recorded for this clonotype. The chain has TRBV6-1 and TRBJ2-1; TRBD1 matches 10 bases. V was pared by 6 bases and J by 6 bases, with 5 bases of the junction left unmatched. The germline V gene encodes CDR1 MNHNS and CDR2 SASEGT. The CDR3 consists of 14 residues. In DNA form, the CDR3 reads TGTGCCAGCAGCGCTGGGACAGGGGTCAATGAGCAGTTCTTC. Protein product: CASSAGTGVNEQFF.

On this clonotype: This may stem from a read error, because a much larger clone lies one nucleotide away. The rearrangement uses TRBV11-2 and TRBJ2-7; maybe TRBD2 (5 bases). CDR1 and CDR2 (germline): SGHAT, FQNNGV. V dropped 4 bases and J dropped 4 bases, with 11 bases sitting between them. The CDR3 sequence is 13 residues long. The CDR3 reads CASSSTGGYEQYF. The CDR3 DNA reads as TGTGCCAGCAGCTCGACGGGCGGGTACGAGCAGTACTTC.

This clonotype occurred many times. The rearrangement links TRBV18 to TRBJ2-3; TRBD1 agrees at 10 bases. The germline V gene has CDR1 KGHSH and CDR2 LQKENI. The CDR3 contains 15 residues. V shed 3 bases and J 1 base; nucleotides not matched to a gene: 1. Here the CDR3 DNA reads TGTGCCAGCTCACCCGGGACAGGGGGCACAGATACGCAGTATTTT. Residues: CASSPGTGGTDTQYF.

CDR3 protein: CASSLVTDHLNTGELFF. The CDR3 DNA sequence: TGTGCCAGCAGCTTGGTCACAGATCACTTGAACACCGGGGAGCTGTTTTTT. The chain uses TRBV5-6 and TRBJ2-2; D gene ambiguous. Germline V lookup: CDR1 SGHDT, CDR2 YYEEEE. The CDR3 is made up of 17 amino acids. Trimming took 0 bases from V and 1 from J, leaving 13 bases between them. Looking up the rest from reference TRBV5-6 and TRBJ2-2 gives the full variable domain: DAGVTQSPTHLIKTRGQQVTLRCSPKSGHDTVSWYQQALGQGPQFIFQYYEEEERQRGNFPDRFSGHQFPNYSSELNVNALLLGDSALYLCASSLVTDHLNTGELFFGEGSRLTVL.

This clonotype was counted many times. The genes are TRBV27 and TRBJ2-1, with D uncertain. The CDR3 covers 13 residues. Trimming removed 6 bases from V and 6 bases from J, with 12 bases in between. Germline V gene sequence: CDR1 MNHEY, CDR2 SMNVEV (reference sequence). CDR3 protein: CASRVNILNEQFF. CDR3 DNA sequence: TGTGCCAGCAGGGTTAATATTCTCAATGAGCAGTTCTTC.

This clonotype was counted many times. This sequence joins TRBV7-9 and TRBJ2-7; D gene uncertain. Germline-derived CDR1 and CDR2 are SEHNR and FQNEAQ (reference sequence). The CDR3 totals 15 residues. The V and J ends lost 2 bases and 2 bases respectively, with 13 bases between them. In DNA form, the CDR3 reads TGTGCCAGCAGCTTATTTCCGGCAGAGACCTACGAGCAGTACTTC. Its protein is CASSLFPAETYEQYF.

At least ten counts were recorded for this clonotype. The chain has TRBV18 and TRBJ2-1; a weak D match, TRBD2 (5 bases). V lost 6 bases and J lost 7, with 13 bases in between. This CDR3 is built from 13 residues. The V gene's germline CDR1 is KGHSH and CDR2 LQKENI. CDR3 loop: CASSRGAENEQFF. The DNA of the CDR3 is TGTGCCAGCTCCCGGGGAGCGGAGAATGAGCAGTTCTTC.

The V and J genes are TRBV11-3 and TRBJ1-1; D is unresolved. CDR1 is SGHNT, CDR2 YENEEA, per germline. V was pared by 6 bases and J by 5 bases, with 16 bases between. This CDR3 is built from 14 residues. The chain's CDR3 is CASSPLGKETEAFF. As DNA, the CDR3 is TGTGCCAGCAGTCCCCTGGGGAAAGAAACTGAAGCTTTCTTT.

This clonotype was seen repeatedly, ten times or more. The chain carries TRBV7-8 and TRBJ1-3, with D unresolved. This CDR3 has 13 residues. V was pared by 4 bases and J by 3 bases, with 7 bases between. Germline CDR1 is SGHVS and CDR2 is FQNEAQ. Written as DNA, the CDR3 is TGTGCCAGCAGCTCCCGCCTTGGAAACACCATATATTTT. Protein product: CASSSRLGNTIYF.

This clonotype has ten or more counts. The chain carries TRBV19 and TRBJ2-7; 7 nucleotides line up with TRBD2. Germline values: CDR1 LNHDA, CDR2 SQIVND (reference sequence). V lost 5 bases, J lost 1 base, and 11 bases stayed unmatched. The CDR3 runs 16 residues. CDR3 nucleotides: TGTGCCAGTAGTTCCCAACTAGCGCAACTTTCCTACGAGCAGTACTTC. As protein: CASSSQLAQLSYEQYF.

This clonotype came up many times. The chain has TRBV20-1 and TRBJ2-1; 13 nucleotides align to TRBD2. Unmatched junction bases numbered 5, after V lost 3 bases and J lost 9 bases. Germline V gene lookup returns CDR1 DFQATT and CDR2 SNEGSKA (reference sequence). The CDR3 is made up of 14 amino acids. For the CDR3, the DNA is TGCAGTGCTAGTGGACTAGCGGGAGCGGCTGAGCAGTTCTTC. Its translation is CSASGLAGAAEQFF.

A note on this clonotype: A much larger clone is a single base away; this may be a read error. No conserved phenylalanine or tryptophan ends this CDR3, so it is likely a read error. V and J are TRBV12-3 or TRBV12-4 and TRBJ1-1, with D possibly being TRBD1 (5 bases). The CDR3 loop spans 13 amino acids. Trimming removed 6 bases from V and 4 bases from J, with 12 bases in between. The CDR3 is CASRGTHVTEAFS. The CDR3 nucleotides read TGTGCCAGCAGAGGGACGCACGTCACTGAAGCTTTCTCT.